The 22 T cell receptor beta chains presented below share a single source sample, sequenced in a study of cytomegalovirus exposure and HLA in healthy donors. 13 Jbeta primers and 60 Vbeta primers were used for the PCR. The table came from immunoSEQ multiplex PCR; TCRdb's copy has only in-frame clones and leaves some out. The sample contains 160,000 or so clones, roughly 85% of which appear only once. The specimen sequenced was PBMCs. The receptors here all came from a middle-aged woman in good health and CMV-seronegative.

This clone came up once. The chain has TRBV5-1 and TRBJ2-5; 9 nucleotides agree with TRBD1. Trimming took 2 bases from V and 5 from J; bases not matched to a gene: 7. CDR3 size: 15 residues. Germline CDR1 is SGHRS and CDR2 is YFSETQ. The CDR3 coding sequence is TGCGCCAGCAGCTTACCGGGACAGGGTAGGGAGACCCAGTACTTC. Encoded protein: CASSLPGQGRETQYF.

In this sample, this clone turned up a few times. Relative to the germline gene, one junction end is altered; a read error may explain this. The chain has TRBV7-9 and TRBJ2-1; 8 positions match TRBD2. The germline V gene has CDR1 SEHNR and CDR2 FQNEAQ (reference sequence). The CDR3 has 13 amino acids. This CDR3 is CASSLDGGRGGLF. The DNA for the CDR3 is TGTGCCAGCAGCTTAGACGGGGGCCGCGGGGGGCTCTTC. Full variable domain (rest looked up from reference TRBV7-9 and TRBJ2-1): DTGVSQNPRHKITKRGQNVTFRCDPISEHNRLYWYRQTLGQGPEFLTYFQNEAQLEKSRLLSDRFSAERPKGSFSTLEIQRTEQGDSAMYLCASSLDGGRGGLFGPGTRLTVL.

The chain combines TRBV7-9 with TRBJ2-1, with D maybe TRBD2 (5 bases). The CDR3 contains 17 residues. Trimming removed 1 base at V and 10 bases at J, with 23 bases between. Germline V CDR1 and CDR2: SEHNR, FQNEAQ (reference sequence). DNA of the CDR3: TGTGCCAGCAGCTTAGTAGTTCGGGAAGGTAGGATTCCCGAGCAGTTCTTC. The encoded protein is CASSLVVREGRIPEQFF.

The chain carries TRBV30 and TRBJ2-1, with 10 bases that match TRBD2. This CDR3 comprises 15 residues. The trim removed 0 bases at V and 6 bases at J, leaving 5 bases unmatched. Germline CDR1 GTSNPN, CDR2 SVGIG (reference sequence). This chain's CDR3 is CAWSVGSGRFNEQFF. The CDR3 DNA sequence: TGTGCCTGGAGTGTCGGTAGCGGGAGGTTCAATGAGCAGTTCTTC.

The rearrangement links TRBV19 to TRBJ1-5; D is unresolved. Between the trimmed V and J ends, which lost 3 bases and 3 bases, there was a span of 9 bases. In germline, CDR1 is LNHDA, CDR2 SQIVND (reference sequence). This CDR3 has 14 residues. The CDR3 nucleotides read TGTGCCAGTAGTATTTACAGTAACAATCAGCCCCAGCATTTT. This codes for CASSIYSNNQPQHF.

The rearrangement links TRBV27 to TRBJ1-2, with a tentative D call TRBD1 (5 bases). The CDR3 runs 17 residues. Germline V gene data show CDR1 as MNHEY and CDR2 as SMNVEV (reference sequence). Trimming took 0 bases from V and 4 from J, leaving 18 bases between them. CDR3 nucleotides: TGTGCCAGCAGTTTATCGACCGGGTCTGGGGCCCTCTATGGCTACACCTTC. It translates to CASSLSTGSGALYGYTF.

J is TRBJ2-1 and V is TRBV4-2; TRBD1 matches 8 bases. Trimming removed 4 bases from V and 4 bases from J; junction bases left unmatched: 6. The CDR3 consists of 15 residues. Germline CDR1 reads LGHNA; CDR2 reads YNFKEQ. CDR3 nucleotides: TGTGCCAGCAGCCCCGGGACAGGCGCGTACAATGAGCAGTTCTTC. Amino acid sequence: CASSPGTGAYNEQFF.

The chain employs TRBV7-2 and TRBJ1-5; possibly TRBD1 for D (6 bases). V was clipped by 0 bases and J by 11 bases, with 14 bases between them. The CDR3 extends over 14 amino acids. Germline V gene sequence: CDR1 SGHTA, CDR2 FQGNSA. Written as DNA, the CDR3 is TGTGCCAGCAGCTTAGCAAGTACAGGGCAGGCCCAGCATTTT. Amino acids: CASSLASTGQAQHF. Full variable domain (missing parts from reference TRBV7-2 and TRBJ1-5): GAGVSQSPSNKVTEKGKDVELRCDPISGHTALYWYRQSLGQGLEFLIYFQGNSAPDKSGLPSDRFSAERTGGSVSTLTIQRTQQEDSAVYLCASSLASTGQAQHFGDGTRLSIL.

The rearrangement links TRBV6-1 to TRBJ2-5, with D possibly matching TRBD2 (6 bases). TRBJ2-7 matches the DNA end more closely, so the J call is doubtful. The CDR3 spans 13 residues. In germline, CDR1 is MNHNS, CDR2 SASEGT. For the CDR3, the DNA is TGTGCCAGCGAGACACAACGGGGGTACGAGCAGTACTTC. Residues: CASETQRGYEQYF.

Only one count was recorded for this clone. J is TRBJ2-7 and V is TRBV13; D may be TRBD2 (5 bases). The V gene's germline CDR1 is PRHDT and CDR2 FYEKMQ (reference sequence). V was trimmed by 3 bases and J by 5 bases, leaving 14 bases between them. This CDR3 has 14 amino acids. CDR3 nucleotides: TGTGCCAGCAGCTTTGGCCAAGCGGCCGACGAGCAGTACTTC. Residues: CASSFGQAADEQYF.

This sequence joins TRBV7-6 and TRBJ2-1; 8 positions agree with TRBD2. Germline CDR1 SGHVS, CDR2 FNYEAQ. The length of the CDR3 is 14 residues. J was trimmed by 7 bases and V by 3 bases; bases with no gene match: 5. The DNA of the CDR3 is TGTGCCAGCAGCTTGGGACTAGTTGGTAATGAGCAGTTCTTC. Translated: CASSLGLVGNEQFF. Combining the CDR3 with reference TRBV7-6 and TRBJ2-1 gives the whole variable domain GAGVSQSPRYKVTKRGQDVALRCDPISGHVSLYWYRQALGQGPEFLTYFNYEAQQDKSGLPNDRFSAERPEGSISTLTIQRTEQRDSAMYRCASSLGLVGNEQFFGPGTRLTVL.

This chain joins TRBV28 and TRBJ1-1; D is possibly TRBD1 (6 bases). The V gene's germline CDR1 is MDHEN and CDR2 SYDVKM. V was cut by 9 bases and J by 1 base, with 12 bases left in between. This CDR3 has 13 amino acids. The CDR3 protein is CASKQGWNTEAFF. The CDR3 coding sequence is TGTGCCAGTAAACAGGGTTGGAACACTGAAGCTTTCTTT.

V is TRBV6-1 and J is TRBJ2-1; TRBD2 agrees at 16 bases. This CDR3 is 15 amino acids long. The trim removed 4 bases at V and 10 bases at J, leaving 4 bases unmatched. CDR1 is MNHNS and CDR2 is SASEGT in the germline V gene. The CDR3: CASSAGLAGGLEQFF. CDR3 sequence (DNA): TGTGCCAGCAGTGCGGGACTAGCGGGGGGGCTGGAGCAGTTCTTC.

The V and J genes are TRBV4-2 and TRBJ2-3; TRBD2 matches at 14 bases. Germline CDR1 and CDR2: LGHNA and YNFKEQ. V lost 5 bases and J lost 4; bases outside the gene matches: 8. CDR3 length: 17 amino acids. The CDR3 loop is CASSGTSGGPRADTQYF. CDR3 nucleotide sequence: TGTGCCAGCAGCGGGACTAGCGGGGGCCCTCGGGCAGATACGCAGTATTTT.

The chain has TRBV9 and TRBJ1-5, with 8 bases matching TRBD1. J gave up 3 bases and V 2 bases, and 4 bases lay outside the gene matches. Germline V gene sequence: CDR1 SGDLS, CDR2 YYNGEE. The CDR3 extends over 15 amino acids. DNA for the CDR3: TGTGCCAGCAGCGTCGGGACAGGACTCAATCAGCCCCAGCATTTT. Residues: CASSVGTGLNQPQHF. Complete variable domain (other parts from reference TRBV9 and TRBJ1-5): DSGVTQTPKHLITATGQRVTLRCSPRSGDLSVYWYQQSLDQGLQFLIQYYNGEERAKGNILERFSAQQFPDLHSELNLSSLELGDSALYFCASSVGTGLNQPQHFGDGTRLSIL.

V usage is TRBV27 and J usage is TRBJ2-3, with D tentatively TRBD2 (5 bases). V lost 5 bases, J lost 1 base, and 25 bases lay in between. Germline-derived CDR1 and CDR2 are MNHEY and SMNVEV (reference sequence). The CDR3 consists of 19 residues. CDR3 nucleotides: TGTGCCAGCAGTCTCCTTGGACTCCAAGAGCCAGTGGGCACAGATACGCAGTATTTT. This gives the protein CASSLLGLQEPVGTDTQYF.

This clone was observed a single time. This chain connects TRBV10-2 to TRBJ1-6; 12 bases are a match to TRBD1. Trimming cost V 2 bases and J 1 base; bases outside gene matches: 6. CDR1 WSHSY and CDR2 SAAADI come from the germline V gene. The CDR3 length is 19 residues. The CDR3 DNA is TGCGCCAGCAGTGAGGGGACAGGGGGCTCGATTTCCTATAATTCACCCCTCCACTTT. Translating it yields CASSEGTGGSISYNSPLHF.

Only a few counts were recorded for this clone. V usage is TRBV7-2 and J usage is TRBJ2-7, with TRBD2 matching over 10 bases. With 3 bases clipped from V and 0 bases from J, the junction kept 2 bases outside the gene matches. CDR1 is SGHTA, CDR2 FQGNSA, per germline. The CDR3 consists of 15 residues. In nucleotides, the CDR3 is TGTGCCAGCAGCTTGACTAGCGGGTACTCCTACGAGCAGTACTTC. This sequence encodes CASSLTSGYSYEQYF.

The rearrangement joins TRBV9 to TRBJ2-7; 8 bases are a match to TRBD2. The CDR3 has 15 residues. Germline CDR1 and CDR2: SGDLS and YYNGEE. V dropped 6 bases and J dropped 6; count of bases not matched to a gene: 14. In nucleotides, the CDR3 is TGTGCCAGCACCCCGGGGGGGGCCGCGAGGGGCGAGCAGTACTTC. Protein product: CASTPGGAARGEQYF.

In DNA form, the CDR3 reads TGTGCCAGCAGTTTCAGACTAGCCTCGTCGGGGAATGAGCAGTTCTTC. Its protein product is CASSFRLASSGNEQFF. This rearrangement joins TRBV9 to TRBJ2-1; 7 positions match TRBD2. The V gene end was trimmed by 5 bases and the J gene end by 7 bases; junction bases not matched to a gene: 15. Germline V gene data show CDR1 as SGDLS and CDR2 as YYNGEE. The CDR3 has 16 residues. The full variable domain, rest sourced from reference TRBV9 and TRBJ2-1, is DSGVTQTPKHLITATGQRVTLRCSPRSGDLSVYWYQQSLDQGLQFLIQYYNGEERAKGNILERFSAQQFPDLHSELNLSSLELGDSALYFCASSFRLASSGNEQFFGPGTRLTVL.

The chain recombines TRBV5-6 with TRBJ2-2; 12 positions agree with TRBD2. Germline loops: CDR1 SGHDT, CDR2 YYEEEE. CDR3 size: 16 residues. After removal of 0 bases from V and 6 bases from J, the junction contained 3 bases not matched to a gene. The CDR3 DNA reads TGTGCCAGCAGCTTGGCTAGCGGGGGGGCCGCCGGGGAGCTGTTTTTT. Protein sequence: CASSLASGGAAGELFF.

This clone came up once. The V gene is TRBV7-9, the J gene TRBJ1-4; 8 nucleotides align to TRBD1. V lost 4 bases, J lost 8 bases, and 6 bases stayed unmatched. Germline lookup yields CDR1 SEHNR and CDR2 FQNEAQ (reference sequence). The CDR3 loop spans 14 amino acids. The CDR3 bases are TGTGCCAGCAGCTCGGGACAGGTCCTGGAAAAACTGTTTTTT. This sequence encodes CASSSGQVLEKLFF. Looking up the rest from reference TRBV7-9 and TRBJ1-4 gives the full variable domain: DTGVSQNPRHKITKRGQNVTFRCDPISEHNRLYWYRQTLGQGPEFLTYFQNEAQLEKSRLLSDRFSAERPKGSFSTLEIQRTEQGDSAMYLCASSSGQVLEKLFFGSGTQLSVL.